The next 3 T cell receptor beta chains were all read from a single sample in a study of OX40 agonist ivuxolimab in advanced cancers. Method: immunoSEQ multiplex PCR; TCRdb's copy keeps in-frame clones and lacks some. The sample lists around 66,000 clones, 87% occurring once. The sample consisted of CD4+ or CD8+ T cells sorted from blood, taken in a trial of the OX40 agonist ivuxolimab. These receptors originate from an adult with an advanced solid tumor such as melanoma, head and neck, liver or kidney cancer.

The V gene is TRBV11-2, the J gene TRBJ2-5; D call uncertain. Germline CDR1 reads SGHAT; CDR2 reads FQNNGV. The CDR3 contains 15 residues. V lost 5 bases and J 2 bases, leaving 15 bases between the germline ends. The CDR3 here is CASSPMGSAQETQYF. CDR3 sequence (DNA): TGTGCCAGCAGCCCAATGGGGTCAGCTCAAGAGACCCAGTACTTC.

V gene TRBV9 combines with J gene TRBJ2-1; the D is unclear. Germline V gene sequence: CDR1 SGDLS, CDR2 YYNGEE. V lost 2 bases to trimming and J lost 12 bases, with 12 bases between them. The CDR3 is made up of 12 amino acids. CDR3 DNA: TGTGCCAGCAGCGTGCTCGAGATTGGGCAGTTCTTC. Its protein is CASSVLEIGQFF.

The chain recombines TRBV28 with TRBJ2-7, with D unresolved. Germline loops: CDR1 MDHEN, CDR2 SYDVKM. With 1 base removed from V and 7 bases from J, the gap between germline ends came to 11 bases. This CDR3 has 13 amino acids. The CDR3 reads CASSLFGRIEQYF. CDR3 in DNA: TGTGCCAGCAGTTTATTCGGACGGATAGAGCAGTACTTC.